These 32 T cell receptor beta chains were all obtained from the same sample, sequenced in a study of blood T cell repertoires in COVID-19. Sequencing was performed with immunoSEQ multiplex PCR; in TCRdb, only in-frame clones are kept and a portion is missing. The sample contains fewer than 250,000 clones, roughly 82% of which appear only once. Specimen: peripheral blood. These receptors were obtained from a woman between 65 and 79 years old with acute or convalescent COVID-19.

The chain combines TRBV7-8 with TRBJ2-5; D not certain. CDR1 SGHVS and CDR2 FQNEAQ come from the germline V gene. The CDR3 contains 14 residues. V dropped 1 base and J dropped 2 bases, with 8 bases sitting between them. This CDR3 is CASSLVGQQETQYF. The CDR3 coding sequence is TGTGCCAGCAGCTTAGTTGGTCAGCAAGAGACCCAGTACTTC.

The sample holds a few counts of this clone. The chain combines TRBV6-5 with TRBJ1-3; D is perhaps TRBD1 (5 bases). Trimming removed 6 bases at V and 0 bases at J, with 12 bases between. The germline gives CDR1 MNHEY, CDR2 SVGAGI. This CDR3 has 15 residues. CDR3: CASSLPGHSGNTIYF. The CDR3 DNA reads as TGTGCCAGCAGCCTACCAGGGCACTCTGGAAACACCATATATTTT.

The DNA for the CDR3 is TGTGCCAGCAGCTCCGGGACAGGGGGTATTGCAGATACGCAGTATTTT. This sequence encodes CASSSGTGGIADTQYF. The chain carries TRBV5-8 and TRBJ2-3; 11 bases map to TRBD1. Germline V gene sequence: CDR1 SGHTS, CDR2 YDEGEE. The CDR3 loop spans 16 amino acids. V lost 3 bases, J lost 4 bases, and 7 bases stayed unmatched.

This clone appeared a few times. The rearrangement uses TRBV29-1 and TRBJ1-1; 8 bases line up with TRBD1. Per germline, CDR1 SQVTM and CDR2 ANQGSEA. The CDR3 totals 14 residues. After removal of 3 bases from V and 7 bases from J, the junction contained 10 bases not matched to a gene. For the CDR3, the DNA is TGCAGCGTTGAGACAACTGGACAGGGCTATGAAGCTTTCTTT. It is translated as CSVETTGQGYEAFF.

The genes are TRBV6-6 and TRBJ1-1; 8 positions agree with TRBD1. Germline trimming cut 5 bases from V and 1 base from J; bases unmatched to any gene: 9. The germline V gene has CDR1 MNHNY and CDR2 SVGAGI (reference sequence). This CDR3 contains 16 residues. The CDR3 here is CASSRTSGTGNTEAFF. The CDR3 coding sequence is TGTGCCAGCAGTCGGACATCCGGGACAGGGAACACTGAAGCTTTCTTT.

This chain links TRBV18 with TRBJ2-7; possibly TRBD1 for D (6 bases). The CDR3 sequence is 13 residues long. Trimming shortened V by 6 bases and J by 2 bases, and 11 bases separated the two germline ends. Germline-derived CDR1 and CDR2 are KGHSH and LQKENI. In DNA form, the CDR3 reads TGTGCCAGCTCCCCAAGGACAGCCTACGAGCAGTACTTC. Translation gives CASSPRTAYEQYF.

CDR3 loop: CAISGDRANTGELFF. Here the CDR3 DNA reads TGTGCCATCAGCGGGGACAGGGCGAACACCGGGGAGCTGTTTTTT. The V gene is TRBV10-3, the J gene TRBJ2-2; 9 nucleotides agree with TRBD1. CDR1 and CDR2 from the germline V gene are ENHRY and SYGVKD. The CDR3 has 15 amino acids. V shed 6 bases, J shed 0 bases, and the junction held 2 bases outside the gene matches.

The DNA of the CDR3 is TGTGCCAGTAGGCGAGACTCTGGGGCCAACGTCCTGACTTTC. Translation: CASRRDSGANVLTF. This chain connects TRBV19 to TRBJ2-6, with no clear D. Germline V gene data show CDR1 as LNHDA and CDR2 as SQIVND (reference sequence). The germline V and J ends were trimmed by 6 bases and 0 bases, with 6 bases remaining between them. The CDR3 covers 14 residues.

The chain has TRBV7-2 and TRBJ1-2, with D uncertain. V was cut by 4 bases and J by 8 bases, with 8 bases left in between. The germline gives CDR1 SGHTA, CDR2 FQGNSA. The CDR3 is made up of 11 amino acids. CDR3 DNA sequence: TGTGCCAGCAGCTCCACTTTAGGCTACACCTTC. Translating it yields CASSSTLGYTF.

V gene TRBV6-2 or TRBV6-3 combines with J gene TRBJ1-1; D remains unclear. The CDR3 is 13 residues long. Per germline, CDR1 MNHEY and CDR2 SVGEGT. V lost 4 bases, J lost 2 bases, and 8 bases lay in between. The CDR3 reads CASSSRVNTEAFF. Written as DNA, the CDR3 is TGTGCCAGCAGTTCCCGCGTTAACACTGAAGCTTTCTTT.

This chain links TRBV19 with TRBJ1-2, with 10 bases fitting TRBD1. The CDR3 runs to 14 residues. Germline V CDR1 and CDR2: LNHDA, SQIVND (reference sequence). The junction had 9 bases not matched to a gene; V was cut back by 6 bases and J by 8 bases. The DNA for the CDR3 is TGTGCCAGTAGCCAGAGGGACAGGGGACTCGGCTACACCTTC. Amino acids: CASSQRDRGLGYTF.

The chain combines TRBV5-4 with TRBJ1-2; D may be TRBD1 (5 bases). This CDR3 comprises 12 residues. V lost 4 bases and J lost 5, with 9 bases in between. The germline CDR1 and CDR2 sequences are SGHNT and YYREEE (reference sequence). In DNA form, the CDR3 reads TGTGCCAGCAGCACCGACAGTTATGGCTACACCTTC. It codes for CASSTDSYGYTF.

CDR3 nucleotide sequence: TGTGCCAGCAGCTTGAAGGGGAGTGGAGGGACAGTGGGAGCTTTCTTT. It specifies CASSLKGSGGTVGAFF. The chain links TRBV5-5 to TRBJ1-1, with 7 bases that match TRBD1. Germline CDR1 SGHKS, CDR2 YYEKEE (reference sequence). The V gene end was trimmed by 1 base and the J gene end by 10 bases; junction bases not matched to a gene: 16. The CDR3 runs 16 residues.

The chain has TRBV4-2 and TRBJ1-3, with TRBD1 matching 8 bases. V lost 0 bases to trimming and J lost 6 bases; unmatched junction nucleotides: 4. The length of the CDR3 is 15 residues. Per germline, CDR1 LGHNA and CDR2 YNFKEQ. CDR3 protein: CASSQDRGLVNTIYF. The CDR3 bases are TGTGCCAGCAGCCAAGACAGGGGGCTAGTAAACACCATATATTTT.

This clone was found once. The chain has TRBV5-8 and TRBJ2-3, with 9 bases identical to TRBD2. The CDR3 is 15 amino acids. V lost 4 bases, J lost 1 base, and 4 bases stayed unmatched. In germline, CDR1 is SGHTS, CDR2 YDEGEE. The chain's CDR3 is CASSTGTSRTDTQYF. DNA of the CDR3: TGTGCCAGCAGCACCGGGACTAGCCGCACAGATACGCAGTATTTT.

V usage is TRBV6-5 and J usage is TRBJ2-3; possibly TRBD1 for D (5 bases). The V gene lost 5 bases and the J gene lost 9 bases, with 12 bases spanning the gap. CDR3 length equals 12 residues. Germline CDR1 reads MNHEY; CDR2 reads SVGAGI. The CDR3 DNA is TGTGCCAGCAGTAACTATCAGGGCACGCAGTATTTT. Translation: CASSNYQGTQYF.

This chain uses TRBV9 with TRBJ1-2; the match to TRBD1 covers 8 bases. The ends lost 0 bases at V and 3 bases at J; junction bases unmatched: 19. The V gene's germline CDR1 is SGDLS and CDR2 YYNGEE. The CDR3 runs 20 residues. The chain's CDR3 is CASSVVATAGGARGYYGYTF. The CDR3 DNA follows: TGTGCCAGCAGCGTAGTAGCAACCGCAGGGGGCGCCCGGGGATACTATGGCTACACCTTC.

This clone was found once. The chain employs TRBV7-9 and TRBJ1-5; D remains ambiguous. There are 15 residues in the CDR3. Germline assignment: CDR1 SEHNR and CDR2 FQNEAQ (reference sequence). The V gene lost 5 bases and the J gene lost 0 bases, with 11 bases spanning the gap. This CDR3 reads CASSPGPYSNQPQHF. CDR3 DNA sequence: TGTGCCAGCAGCCCTGGGCCATATAGCAATCAGCCCCAGCATTTT. Full variable domain (remainder filled in from reference TRBV7-9 and TRBJ1-5): DTGVSQNPRHKITKRGQNVTFRCDPISEHNRLYWYRQTLGQGPEFLTYFQNEAQLEKSRLLSDRFSAERPKGSFSTLEIQRTEQGDSAMYLCASSPGPYSNQPQHFGDGTRLSIL.

This chain links TRBV6-5 with TRBJ1-4; D is undetermined. The CDR3 runs 14 residues. CDR1 MNHEY and CDR2 SVGAGI come from the germline V gene. V lost 0 bases to trimming and J lost 6 bases, with 8 bases between them. The CDR3 DNA follows: TGTGCCAGCAGTTACTCGGCGGGTTATGAAAAACTGTTTTTT. This sequence encodes CASSYSAGYEKLFF.

The chain joins TRBV5-5 to TRBJ1-2, with 8 positions matching TRBD1. The CDR3 is 15 residues long. V was pared by 0 bases and J by 5 bases, with 6 bases of the junction left unmatched. Germline CDR1 is SGHKS and CDR2 is YYEKEE (reference sequence). The CDR3 sequence: CASSLGTGLGYGYTF. Written as DNA, the CDR3 is TGTGCCAGCAGCTTGGGGACAGGGCTAGGGTATGGCTACACCTTC.

V and J are TRBV23-1 and TRBJ1-1; D not resolved. TRBV23-1 is reported as an ORF; its role is uncertain. The V and J ends lost 4 bases and 6 bases respectively, with 21 bases between them. The CDR3 consists of 16 residues. CDR3 sequence reads: CASSPLIGEHGPEAFF. The CDR3 bases are TGCGCCAGCAGTCCCTTAATTGGAGAACACGGCCCTGAAGCTTTCTTT.

The DNA for the CDR3 is TGCGCCAGCAGCCCGTCGAGGAGTGCCGGGGAGCTGTTTTTT. It codes for CASSPSRSAGELFF. V gene TRBV5-1 combines with J gene TRBJ2-2; no clear D gene. Germline lookup yields CDR1 SGHRS and CDR2 YFSETQ. V was cut by 4 bases and J by 6 bases, with 13 bases left in between. CDR3 size: 14 residues.

Remarks on this clone: The same CDR3 also results from other DNA sequences found in this sample. The rearrangement joins TRBV6-5 to TRBJ1-3, with D maybe TRBD1 (5 bases). This CDR3 spans 15 amino acids. V dropped 0 bases and J dropped 3 bases, with 9 bases sitting between them. Germline V gene sequence: CDR1 MNHEY, CDR2 SVGAGI. CDR3 nucleotides: TGTGCCAGCAGTTACTCGGGGGGGAGTGGAAACACCATATATTTT. Encoded protein: CASSYSGGSGNTIYF.

In its sample, this clone was seen many times. V usage is TRBV5-1 and J usage is TRBJ2-2, with 9 bases matching TRBD1. Germline lookup yields CDR1 SGHRS and CDR2 YFSETQ. With 4 bases clipped from V and 4 bases from J, the junction kept 8 bases outside the gene matches. This CDR3 is 16 amino acids long. The chain's CDR3 is CASSIRGQGSTGELFF. The CDR3 coding sequence is TGCGCCAGCAGCATCAGGGGACAGGGCAGCACCGGGGAGCTGTTTTTT.

The rearrangement links TRBV5-1 to TRBJ1-5; 7 positions match TRBD1. Trimming cost V 0 bases and J 5 bases; bases outside gene matches: 11. Germline CDR1 is SGHRS and CDR2 is YFSETQ. This CDR3 has 17 residues. The CDR3 DNA reads TGCGCCAGCAGCTTGGTACCCGCGGGACAGACCGATCAGCCCCAGCATTTT. Encoded protein: CASSLVPAGQTDQPQHF.

This clone was seen only once. The rearrangement joins TRBV5-1 to TRBJ1-3, with 7 bases matching TRBD1. Germline lookup yields CDR1 SGHRS and CDR2 YFSETQ. This CDR3 contains 14 residues. Trimming removed 7 bases from V and 2 bases from J; junction bases left unmatched: 6. The CDR3 region has the DNA TGCGCCAGCGCAGGGGGAACTGCTGGAAACACCATATATTTT. Amino acid sequence: CASAGGTAGNTIYF.

A single count supports this clone. The genes are TRBV5-4 and TRBJ2-1; no reliable D call. The length of the CDR3 is 14 residues. Germline V gene lookup returns CDR1 SGHNT and CDR2 YYREEE (reference sequence). V shed 4 bases and J shed 4 bases, with 12 bases lying between them. CDR3 sequence reads: CASSPNSGYNEQFF. The DNA of the CDR3 is TGTGCCAGCAGCCCGAACTCCGGGTACAATGAGCAGTTCTTC.

The DNA for the CDR3 is TGTGCCAGCAGTTACTCCGAAGGTGGAGGGACCTATGGCTACACCTTC. It specifies CASSYSEGGGTYGYTF. The J gene is TRBJ1-2, the V gene TRBV6-5, with D tentatively TRBD1 (5 bases). The CDR3 runs to 16 residues. The V gene lost 0 bases and the J gene lost 4 bases, with 15 bases spanning the gap. Germline lookup yields CDR1 MNHEY and CDR2 SVGAGI.

The CDR3 loop is CASSLSPGFGEAFF. The CDR3 DNA follows: TGTGCCAGCAGTTTATCGCCAGGGTTTGGGGAAGCTTTCTTT. V and J are TRBV27 and TRBJ1-1; possible D gene TRBD1, 5 bases. The V gene's germline CDR1 is MNHEY and CDR2 SMNVEV (reference sequence). This CDR3 spans 14 amino acids. The V end was cut by 0 bases, the J end by 8 bases, with 13 bases between.

The chain combines TRBV28 with TRBJ1-2; 8 positions match TRBD1. This CDR3 is 14 amino acids long. V dropped 4 bases and J dropped 1; count of bases not matched to a gene: 2. Germline V gene lookup returns CDR1 MDHEN and CDR2 SYDVKM. DNA for the CDR3: TGTGCCAGCAGTTATGGACAGGGTAACTATGGCTACACCTTC. Its translation is CASSYGQGNYGYTF.

The V and J genes are TRBV12-5 and TRBJ1-2; 9 positions match TRBD1. Germline V CDR1 and CDR2: LGHNT, FRNRAP. The CDR3 sequence is 12 residues long. The V segment lost 6 bases and the J segment 4 bases; nucleotides outside the gene matches: 0. The CDR3 here is CASGGQGYGYTF. DNA for the CDR3: TGTGCTAGTGGGGGACAGGGCTATGGCTACACCTTC.

The chain joins TRBV7-9 to TRBJ1-3, with D tentatively TRBD1 (5 bases). Deletions cut 1 base from V and 4 bases from J, with 17 bases between. Germline CDR1 and CDR2: SEHNR and FQNEAQ (reference sequence). This CDR3 comprises 17 residues. The CDR3 nucleotides are TGTGCCAGCAGCTTAGGGCCCAGGGAACCAGGAGGAAACACCATATATTTT. Its translation: CASSLGPREPGGNTIYF.